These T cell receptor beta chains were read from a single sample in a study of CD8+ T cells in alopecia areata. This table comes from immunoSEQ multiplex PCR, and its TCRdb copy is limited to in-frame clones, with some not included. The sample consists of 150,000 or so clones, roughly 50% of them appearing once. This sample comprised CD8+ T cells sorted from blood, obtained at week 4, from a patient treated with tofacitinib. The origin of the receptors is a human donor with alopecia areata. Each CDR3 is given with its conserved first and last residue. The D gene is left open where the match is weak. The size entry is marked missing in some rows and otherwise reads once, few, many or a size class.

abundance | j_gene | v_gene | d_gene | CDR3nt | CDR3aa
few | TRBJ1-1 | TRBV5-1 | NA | TGCGCCAGCAGCACGTACAGGGATTTGAACACTGAAGCTTTCTTT | CASSTYRDLNTEAFF
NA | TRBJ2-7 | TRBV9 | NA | TGTGCCAGCAGCCCCCAAGGAGCACCCACCTACGAGCAGTACTTC | CASSPQGAPTYEQYF
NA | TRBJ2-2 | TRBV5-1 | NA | TGCGCCAGCAGCTTAAAAGGCGGGGAGCTGTTTTTT | CASSLKGGELFF
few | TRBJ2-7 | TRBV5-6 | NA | TGTGCCAGCAGCTCCGAACCCGCCGAGCAGTACTTC | CASSSEPAEQYF
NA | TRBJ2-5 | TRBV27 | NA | TGTGCCAGCAGCCTCTCGAGGGGATTCGGGGAGACCCAGTACTTC | CASSLSRGFGETQYF
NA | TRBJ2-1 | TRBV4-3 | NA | TGCGCCAGCAGCCAAGATGGCGGGGAGTACAATGAGCAGTTCTTC | CASSQDGGEYNEQFF
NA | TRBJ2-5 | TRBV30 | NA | TGTGCCCTTCTTCAAAGGGAGACCCAGTACTTC | CALLQRETQYF
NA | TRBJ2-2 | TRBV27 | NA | TGTGCCAGCAGTTACCTTTCGACTAGTGGCACCGGGGAGCTGTTTTTT | CASSYLSTSGTGELFF
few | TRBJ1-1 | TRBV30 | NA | TGTGCCTGGAGTAGTGGGGTTGAAGCTTTCTTT | CAWSSGVEAFF
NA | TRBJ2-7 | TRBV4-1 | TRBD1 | TGCGCCAGCAGTCGAACCTCAGGGCTGCGGACAGGCGAGCAGTACTTC | CASSRTSGLRTGEQYF
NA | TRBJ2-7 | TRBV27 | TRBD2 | TGTGCCAGCAGTTTCCTGGGGGGGGTCGAGCAGTACTTC | CASSFLGGVEQYF
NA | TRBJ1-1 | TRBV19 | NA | TGTGCCAGTAGTAGGGGTGAGGGGAACACTGAAGCTTTCTTT | CASSRGEGNTEAFF
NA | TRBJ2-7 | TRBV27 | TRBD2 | TGTGCCAGCAGTCCCAGTAGCGGGGCGGTTGCCTACGAGCAGTACTTC | CASSPSSGAVAYEQYF
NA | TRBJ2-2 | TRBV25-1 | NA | TGTGCCAGCTTGGGGCAGTCAAACACCGGGGAGCTGTTTTTT | CASLGQSNTGELFF
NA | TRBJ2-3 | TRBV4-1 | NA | TGCGCCAGCAGCCAAGATCCAGCGACAGATACGCAGTATTTT | CASSQDPATDTQYF
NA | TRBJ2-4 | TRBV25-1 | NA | TGTGCCAGCAGTGCTCTCTGGGATTCCAAAAACATTCAGTACTTC | CASSALWDSKNIQYF
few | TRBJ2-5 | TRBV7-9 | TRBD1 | TGTGCCAGCAGCTCCATGCGACAGGGGGCGAAACAGACCCAGTACTTC | CASSSMRQGAKQTQYF
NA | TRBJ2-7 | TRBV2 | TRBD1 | TGTGCCAGCAGTGACGGGACAGGGCCCCACGAGCAGTACTTC | CASSDGTGPHEQYF
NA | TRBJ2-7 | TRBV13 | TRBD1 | TGTGCCAGCACCGACTCGGACAGGGGGAAAAACGAGCAGTACTTC | CASTDSDRGKNEQYF
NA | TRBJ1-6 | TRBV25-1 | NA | TGTGCCAGCAGTTCCTCTGGGGGGGCGTATAATTCACCCCTCCACTTT | CASSSSGGAYNSPLHF
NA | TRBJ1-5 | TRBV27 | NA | TGTGCCAGCAGTTTATTGGCAGGGGTGGCCCAGCATTTT | CASSLLAGVAQHF
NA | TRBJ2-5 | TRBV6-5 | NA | TGTGCCAGCAGCCAACCGGGGCCGCAAGAGACCCAGTACTTC | CASSQPGPQETQYF
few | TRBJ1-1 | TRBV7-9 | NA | TGTGCCAGCAGCGAGACTTCGAGCGGCGCTGAAGCTTTCTTT | CASSETSSGAEAFF
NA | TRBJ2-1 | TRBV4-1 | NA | TGCGCCAGCAGCCAAGGAACAGACCACAATGAGCAGTTCTTC | CASSQGTDHNEQFF
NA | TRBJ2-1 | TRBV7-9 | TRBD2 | TGTGCCAGCAGCTTAGCGCCTGGAGCGGGGGGGCCAATAGGAAATGAGCAGTTCTTC | CASSLAPGAGGPIGNEQFF
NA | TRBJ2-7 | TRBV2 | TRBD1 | TGTGCCAGCAGTGAATTCTTCTTGGGGACAGAATCCTACGAGCAGTACTTC | CASSEFFLGTESYEQYF
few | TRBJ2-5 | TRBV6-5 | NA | TGTGCCAGCAGTGAGGACGGCAACCAAGAGACCCAGTACTTC | CASSEDGNQETQYF
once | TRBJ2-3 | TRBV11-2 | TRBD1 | TGTGCCAGCAATCCCTCGGTGAGGACAGGGGTGTCAGATACGCAGTATTTT | CASNPSVRTGVSDTQYF
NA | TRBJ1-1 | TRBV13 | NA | TGTGCCAGCAGCTGGGAGATGACTGAAGCTTTCTTT | CASSWEMTEAFF
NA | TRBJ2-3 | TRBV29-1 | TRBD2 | TGCAGCGTTGAAGACAATAGCGGGGGCGTTAGCACAGATACGCAGTATTTT | CSVEDNSGGVSTDTQYF
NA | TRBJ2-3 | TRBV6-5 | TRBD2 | TGTGCCAGCAGTTTGACTAGCGTTACAGATACGCAGTATTTT | CASSLTSVTDTQYF